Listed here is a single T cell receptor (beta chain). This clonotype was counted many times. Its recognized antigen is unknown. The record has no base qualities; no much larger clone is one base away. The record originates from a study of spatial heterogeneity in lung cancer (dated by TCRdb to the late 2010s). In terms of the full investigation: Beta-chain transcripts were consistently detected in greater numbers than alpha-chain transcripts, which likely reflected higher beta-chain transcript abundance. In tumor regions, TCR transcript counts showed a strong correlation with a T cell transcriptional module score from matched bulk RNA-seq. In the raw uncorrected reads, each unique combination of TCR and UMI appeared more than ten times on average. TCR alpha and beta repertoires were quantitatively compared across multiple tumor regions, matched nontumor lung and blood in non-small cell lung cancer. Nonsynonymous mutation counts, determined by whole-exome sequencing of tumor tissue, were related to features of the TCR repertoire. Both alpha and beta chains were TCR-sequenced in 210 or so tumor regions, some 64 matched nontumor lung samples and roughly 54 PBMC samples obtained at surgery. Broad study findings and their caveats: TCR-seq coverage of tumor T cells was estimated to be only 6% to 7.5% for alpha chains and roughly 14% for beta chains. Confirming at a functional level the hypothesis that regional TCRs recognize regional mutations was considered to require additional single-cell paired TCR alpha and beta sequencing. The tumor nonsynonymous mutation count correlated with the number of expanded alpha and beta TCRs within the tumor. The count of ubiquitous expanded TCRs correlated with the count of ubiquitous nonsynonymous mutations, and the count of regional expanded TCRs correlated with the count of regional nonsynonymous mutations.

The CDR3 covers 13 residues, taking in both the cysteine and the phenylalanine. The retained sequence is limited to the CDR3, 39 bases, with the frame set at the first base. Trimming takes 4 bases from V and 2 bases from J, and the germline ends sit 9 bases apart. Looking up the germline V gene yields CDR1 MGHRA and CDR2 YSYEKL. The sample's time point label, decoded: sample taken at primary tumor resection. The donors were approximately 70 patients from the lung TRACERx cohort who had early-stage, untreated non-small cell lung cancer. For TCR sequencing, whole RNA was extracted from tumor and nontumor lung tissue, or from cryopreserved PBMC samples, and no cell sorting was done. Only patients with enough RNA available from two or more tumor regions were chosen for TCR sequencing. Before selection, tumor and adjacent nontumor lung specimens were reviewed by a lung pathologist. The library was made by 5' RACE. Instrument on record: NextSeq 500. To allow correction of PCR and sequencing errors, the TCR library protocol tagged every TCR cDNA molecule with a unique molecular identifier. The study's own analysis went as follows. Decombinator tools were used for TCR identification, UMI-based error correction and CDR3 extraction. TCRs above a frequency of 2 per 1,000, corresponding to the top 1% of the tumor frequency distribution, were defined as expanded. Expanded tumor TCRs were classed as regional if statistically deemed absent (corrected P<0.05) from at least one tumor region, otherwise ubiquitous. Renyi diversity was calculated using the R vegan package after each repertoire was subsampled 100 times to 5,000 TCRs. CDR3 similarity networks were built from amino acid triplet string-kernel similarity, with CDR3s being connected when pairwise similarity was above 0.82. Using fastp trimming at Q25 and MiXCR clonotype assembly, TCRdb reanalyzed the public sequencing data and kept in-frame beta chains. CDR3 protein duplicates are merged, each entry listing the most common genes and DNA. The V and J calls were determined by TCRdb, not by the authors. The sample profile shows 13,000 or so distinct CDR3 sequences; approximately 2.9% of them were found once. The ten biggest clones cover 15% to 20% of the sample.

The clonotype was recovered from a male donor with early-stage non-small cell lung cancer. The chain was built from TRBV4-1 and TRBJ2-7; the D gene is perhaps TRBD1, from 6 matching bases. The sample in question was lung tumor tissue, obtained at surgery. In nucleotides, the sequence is TGCGCCAGCAGCCCCCGGACAGCCTACGAGCAGTACTTC. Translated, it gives CASSPRTAYEQYF.